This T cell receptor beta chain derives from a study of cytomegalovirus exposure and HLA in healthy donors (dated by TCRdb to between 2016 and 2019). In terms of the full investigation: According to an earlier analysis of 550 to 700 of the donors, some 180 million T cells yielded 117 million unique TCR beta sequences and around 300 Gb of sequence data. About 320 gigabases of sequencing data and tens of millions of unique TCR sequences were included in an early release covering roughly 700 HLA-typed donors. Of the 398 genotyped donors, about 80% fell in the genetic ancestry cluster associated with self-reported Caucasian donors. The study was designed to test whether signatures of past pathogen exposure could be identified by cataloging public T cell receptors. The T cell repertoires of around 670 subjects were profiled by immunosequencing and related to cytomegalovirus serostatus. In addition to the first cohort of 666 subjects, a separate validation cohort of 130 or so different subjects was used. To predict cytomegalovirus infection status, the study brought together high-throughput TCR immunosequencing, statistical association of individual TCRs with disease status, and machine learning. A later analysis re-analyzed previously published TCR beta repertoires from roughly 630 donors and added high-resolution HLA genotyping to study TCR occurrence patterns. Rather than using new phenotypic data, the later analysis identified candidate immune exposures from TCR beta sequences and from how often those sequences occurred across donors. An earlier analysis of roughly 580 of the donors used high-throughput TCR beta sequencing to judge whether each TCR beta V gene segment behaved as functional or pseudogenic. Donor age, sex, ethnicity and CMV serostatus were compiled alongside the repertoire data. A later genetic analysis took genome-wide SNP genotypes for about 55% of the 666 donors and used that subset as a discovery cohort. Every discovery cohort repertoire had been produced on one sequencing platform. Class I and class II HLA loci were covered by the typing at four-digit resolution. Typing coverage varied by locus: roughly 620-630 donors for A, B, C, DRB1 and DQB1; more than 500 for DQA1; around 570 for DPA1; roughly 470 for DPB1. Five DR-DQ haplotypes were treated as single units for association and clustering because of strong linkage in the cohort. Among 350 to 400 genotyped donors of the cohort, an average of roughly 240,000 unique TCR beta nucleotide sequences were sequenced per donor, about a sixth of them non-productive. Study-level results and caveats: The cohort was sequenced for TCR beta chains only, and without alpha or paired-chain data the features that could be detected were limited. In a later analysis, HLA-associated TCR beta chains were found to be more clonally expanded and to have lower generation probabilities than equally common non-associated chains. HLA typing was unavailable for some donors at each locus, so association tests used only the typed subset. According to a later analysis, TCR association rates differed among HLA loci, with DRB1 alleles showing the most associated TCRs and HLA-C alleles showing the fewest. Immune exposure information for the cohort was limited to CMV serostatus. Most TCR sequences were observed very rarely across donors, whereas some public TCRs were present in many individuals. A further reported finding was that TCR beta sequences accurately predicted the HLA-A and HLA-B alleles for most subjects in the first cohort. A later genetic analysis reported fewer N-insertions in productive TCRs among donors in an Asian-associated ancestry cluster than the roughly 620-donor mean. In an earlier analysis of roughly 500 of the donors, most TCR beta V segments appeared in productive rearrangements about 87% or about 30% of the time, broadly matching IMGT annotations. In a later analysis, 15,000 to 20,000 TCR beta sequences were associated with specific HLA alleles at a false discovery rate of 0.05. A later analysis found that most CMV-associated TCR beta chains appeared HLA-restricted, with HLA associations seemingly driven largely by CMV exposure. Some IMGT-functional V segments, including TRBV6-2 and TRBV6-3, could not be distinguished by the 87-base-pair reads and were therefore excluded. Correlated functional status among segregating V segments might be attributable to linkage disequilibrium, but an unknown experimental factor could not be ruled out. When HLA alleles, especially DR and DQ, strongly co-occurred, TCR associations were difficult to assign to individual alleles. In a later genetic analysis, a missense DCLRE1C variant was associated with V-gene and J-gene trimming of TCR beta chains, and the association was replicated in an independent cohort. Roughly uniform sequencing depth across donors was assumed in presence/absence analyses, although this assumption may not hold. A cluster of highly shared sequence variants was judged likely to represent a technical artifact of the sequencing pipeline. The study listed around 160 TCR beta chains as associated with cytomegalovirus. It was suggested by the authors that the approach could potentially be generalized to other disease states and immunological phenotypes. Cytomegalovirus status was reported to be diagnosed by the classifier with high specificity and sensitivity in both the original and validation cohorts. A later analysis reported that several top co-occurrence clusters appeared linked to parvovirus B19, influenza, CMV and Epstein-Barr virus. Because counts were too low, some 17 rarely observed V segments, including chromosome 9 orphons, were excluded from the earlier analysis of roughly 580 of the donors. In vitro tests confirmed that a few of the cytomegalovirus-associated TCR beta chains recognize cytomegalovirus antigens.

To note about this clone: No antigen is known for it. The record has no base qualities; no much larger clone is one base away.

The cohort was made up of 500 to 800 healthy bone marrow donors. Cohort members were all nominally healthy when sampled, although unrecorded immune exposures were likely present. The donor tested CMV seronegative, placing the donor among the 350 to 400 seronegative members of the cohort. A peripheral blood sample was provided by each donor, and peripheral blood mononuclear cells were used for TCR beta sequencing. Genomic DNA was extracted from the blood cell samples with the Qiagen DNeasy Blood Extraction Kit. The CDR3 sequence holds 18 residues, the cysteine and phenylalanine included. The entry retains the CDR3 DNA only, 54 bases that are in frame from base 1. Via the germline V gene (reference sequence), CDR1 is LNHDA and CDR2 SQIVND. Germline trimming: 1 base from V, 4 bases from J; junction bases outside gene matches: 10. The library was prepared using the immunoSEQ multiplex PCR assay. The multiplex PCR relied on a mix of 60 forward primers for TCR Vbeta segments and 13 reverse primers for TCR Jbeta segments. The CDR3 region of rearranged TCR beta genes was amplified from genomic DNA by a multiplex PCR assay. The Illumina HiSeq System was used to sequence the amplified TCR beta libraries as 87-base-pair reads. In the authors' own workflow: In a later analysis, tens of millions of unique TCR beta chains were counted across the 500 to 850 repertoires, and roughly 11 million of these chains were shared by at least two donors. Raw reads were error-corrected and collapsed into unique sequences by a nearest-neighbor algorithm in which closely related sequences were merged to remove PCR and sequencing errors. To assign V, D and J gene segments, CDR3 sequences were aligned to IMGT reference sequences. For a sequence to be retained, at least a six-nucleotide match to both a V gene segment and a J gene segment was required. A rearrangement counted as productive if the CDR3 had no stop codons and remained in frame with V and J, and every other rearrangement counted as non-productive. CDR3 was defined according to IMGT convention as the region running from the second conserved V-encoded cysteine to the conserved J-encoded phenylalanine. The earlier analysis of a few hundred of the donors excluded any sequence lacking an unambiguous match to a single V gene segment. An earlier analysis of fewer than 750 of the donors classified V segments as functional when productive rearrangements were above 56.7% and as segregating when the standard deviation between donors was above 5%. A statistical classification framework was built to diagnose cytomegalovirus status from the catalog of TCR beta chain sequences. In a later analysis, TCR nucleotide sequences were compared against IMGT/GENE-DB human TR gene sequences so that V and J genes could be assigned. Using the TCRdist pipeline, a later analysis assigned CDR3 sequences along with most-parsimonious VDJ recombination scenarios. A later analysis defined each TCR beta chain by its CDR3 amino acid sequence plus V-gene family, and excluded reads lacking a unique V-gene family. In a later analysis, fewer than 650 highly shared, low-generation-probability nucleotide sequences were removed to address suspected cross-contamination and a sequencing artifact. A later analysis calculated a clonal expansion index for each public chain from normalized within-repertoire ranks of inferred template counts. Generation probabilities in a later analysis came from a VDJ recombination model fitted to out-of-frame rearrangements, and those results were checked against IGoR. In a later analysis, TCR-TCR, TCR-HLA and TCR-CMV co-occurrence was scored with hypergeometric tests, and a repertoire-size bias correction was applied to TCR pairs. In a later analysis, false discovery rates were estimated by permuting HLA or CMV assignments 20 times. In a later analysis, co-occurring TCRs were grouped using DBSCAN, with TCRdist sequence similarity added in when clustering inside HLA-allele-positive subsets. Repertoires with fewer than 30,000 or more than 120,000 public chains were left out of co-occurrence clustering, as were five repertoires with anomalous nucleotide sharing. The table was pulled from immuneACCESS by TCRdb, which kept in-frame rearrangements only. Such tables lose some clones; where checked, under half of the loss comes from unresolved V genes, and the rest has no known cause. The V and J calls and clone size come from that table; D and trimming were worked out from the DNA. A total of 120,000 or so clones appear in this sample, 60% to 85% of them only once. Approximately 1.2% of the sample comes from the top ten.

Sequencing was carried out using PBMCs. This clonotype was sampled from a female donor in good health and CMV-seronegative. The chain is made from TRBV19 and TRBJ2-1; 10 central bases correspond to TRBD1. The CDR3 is CASSIGTGGFLRYNEQFF. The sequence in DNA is TGTGCCAGTAGTATAGGGACAGGGGGTTTCTTGCGGTACAATGAGCAGTTCTTC.